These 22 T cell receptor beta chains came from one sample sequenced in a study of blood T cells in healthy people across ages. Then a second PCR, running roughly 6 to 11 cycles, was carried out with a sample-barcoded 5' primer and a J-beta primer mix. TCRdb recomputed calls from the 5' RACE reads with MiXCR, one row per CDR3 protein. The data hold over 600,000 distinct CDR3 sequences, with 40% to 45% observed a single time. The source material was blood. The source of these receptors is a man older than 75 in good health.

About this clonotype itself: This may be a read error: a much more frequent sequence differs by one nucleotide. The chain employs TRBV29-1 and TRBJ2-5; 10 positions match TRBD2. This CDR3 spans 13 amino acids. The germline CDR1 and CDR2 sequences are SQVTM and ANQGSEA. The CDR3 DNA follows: TGCAGTAGGACTAGCGGAGGGGAGGAGACCCAGTACTTC. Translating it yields CSRTSGGEETQYF.

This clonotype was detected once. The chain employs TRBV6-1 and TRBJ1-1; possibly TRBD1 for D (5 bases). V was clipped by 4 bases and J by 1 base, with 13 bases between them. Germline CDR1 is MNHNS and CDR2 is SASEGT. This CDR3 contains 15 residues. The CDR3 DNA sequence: TGTGCCAGCAGTGGGGACGGGACTCAGAACACTGAAGCTTTCTTT. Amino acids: CASSGDGTQNTEAFF.

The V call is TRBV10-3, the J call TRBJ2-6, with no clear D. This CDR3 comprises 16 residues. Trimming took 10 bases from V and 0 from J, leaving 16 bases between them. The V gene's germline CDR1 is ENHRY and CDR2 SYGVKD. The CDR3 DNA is TGTGCCAGCACCCTAAGGGTCCGCTCTGGGGCCAACGTCCTGACTTTC. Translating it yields CASTLRVRSGANVLTF.

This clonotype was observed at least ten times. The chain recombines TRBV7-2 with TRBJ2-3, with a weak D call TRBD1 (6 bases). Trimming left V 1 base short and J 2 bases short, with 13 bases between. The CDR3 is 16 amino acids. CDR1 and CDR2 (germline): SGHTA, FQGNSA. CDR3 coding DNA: TGTGCCAGCAGCTTAGTCGCCCGGGACAACACAGATACGCAGTATTTT. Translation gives CASSLVARDNTDTQYF. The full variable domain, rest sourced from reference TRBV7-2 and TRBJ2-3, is GAGVSQSPSNKVTEKGKDVELRCDPISGHTALYWYRQSLGQGLEFLIYFQGNSAPDKSGLPSDRFSAERTGGSVSTLTIQRTQQEDSAVYLCASSLVARDNTDTQYFGPGTRLTVL.

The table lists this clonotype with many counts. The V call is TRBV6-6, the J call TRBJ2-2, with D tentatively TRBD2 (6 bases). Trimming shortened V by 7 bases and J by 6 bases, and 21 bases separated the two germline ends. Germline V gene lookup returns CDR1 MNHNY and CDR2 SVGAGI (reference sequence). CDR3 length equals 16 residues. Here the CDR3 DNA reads TGTGCCAGCACCACACGGCGGGGCAGGGCCCCCGGGGAGCTGTTTTTT. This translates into CASTTRRGRAPGELFF.

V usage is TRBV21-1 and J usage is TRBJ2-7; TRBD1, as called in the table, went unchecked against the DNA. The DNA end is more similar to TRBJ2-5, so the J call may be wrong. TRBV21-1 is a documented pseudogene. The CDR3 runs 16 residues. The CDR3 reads CASSPPRRTGGKTQYF. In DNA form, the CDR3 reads TGTGCCAGCAGCCCACCCAGACGGACTGGGGGTAAGACCCAGTACTTC.

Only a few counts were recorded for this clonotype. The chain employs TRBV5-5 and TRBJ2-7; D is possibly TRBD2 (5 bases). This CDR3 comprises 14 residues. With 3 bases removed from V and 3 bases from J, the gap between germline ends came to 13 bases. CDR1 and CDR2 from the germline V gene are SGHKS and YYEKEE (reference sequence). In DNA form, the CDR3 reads TGTGCCAGCAGCTCCCCCCGGGGTATCTACGAGCAGTACTTC. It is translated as CASSSPRGIYEQYF.

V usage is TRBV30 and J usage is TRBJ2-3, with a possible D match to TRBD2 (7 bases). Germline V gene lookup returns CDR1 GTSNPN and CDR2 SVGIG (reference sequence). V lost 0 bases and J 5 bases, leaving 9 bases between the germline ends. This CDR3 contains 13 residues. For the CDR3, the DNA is TGTGCCTGGAGTGTAAGGGGGGGAGATACGCAGTATTTT. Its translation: CAWSVRGGDTQYF.

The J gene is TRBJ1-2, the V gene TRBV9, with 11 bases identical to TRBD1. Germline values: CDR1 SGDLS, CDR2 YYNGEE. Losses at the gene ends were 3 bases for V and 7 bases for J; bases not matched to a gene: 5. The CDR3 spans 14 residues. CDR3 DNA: TGTGCCAGCAGCGGAGGACAGGGGGCTTTTGGCTACACCTTC. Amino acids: CASSGGQGAFGYTF. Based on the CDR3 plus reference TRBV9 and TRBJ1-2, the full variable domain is DSGVTQTPKHLITATGQRVTLRCSPRSGDLSVYWYQQSLDQGLQFLIQYYNGEERAKGNILERFSAQQFPDLHSELNLSSLELGDSALYFCASSGGQGAFGYTFGSGTRLTVV.

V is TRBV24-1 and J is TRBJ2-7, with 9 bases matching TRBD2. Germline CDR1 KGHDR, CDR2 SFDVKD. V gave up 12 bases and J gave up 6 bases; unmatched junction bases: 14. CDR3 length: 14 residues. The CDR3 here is CAASGTSLLGEQYF. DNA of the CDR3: TGTGCCGCCTCCGGGACTAGCCTCCTCGGCGAGCAGTACTTC.

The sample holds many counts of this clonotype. The CDR3 coding sequence is TGCAGTGCTAGTGGGGGACACCTTTACGAGCAGTACTTC. Translating gives CSASGGHLYEQYF. The chain carries TRBV20-1 and TRBJ2-7; a weak D match, TRBD1 (6 bases). The V gene's germline CDR1 is DFQATT and CDR2 SNEGSKA (reference sequence). The CDR3 is made up of 13 amino acids. V was trimmed by 3 bases and J by 4 bases, leaving 13 bases between them.

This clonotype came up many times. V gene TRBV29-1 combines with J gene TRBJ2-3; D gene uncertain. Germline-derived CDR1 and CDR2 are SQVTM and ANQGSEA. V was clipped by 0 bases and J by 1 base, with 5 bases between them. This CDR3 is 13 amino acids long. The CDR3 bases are TGCAGCGTTGAAGATCGGGGCACAGATACGCAGTATTTT. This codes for CSVEDRGTDTQYF.

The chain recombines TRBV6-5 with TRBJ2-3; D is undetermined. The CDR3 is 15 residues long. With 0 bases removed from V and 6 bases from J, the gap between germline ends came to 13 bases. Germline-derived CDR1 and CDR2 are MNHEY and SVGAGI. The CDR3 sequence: CASSYSSASVDTQYF. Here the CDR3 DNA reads TGTGCCAGCAGTTACTCGAGCGCGAGTGTTGATACGCAGTATTTT.

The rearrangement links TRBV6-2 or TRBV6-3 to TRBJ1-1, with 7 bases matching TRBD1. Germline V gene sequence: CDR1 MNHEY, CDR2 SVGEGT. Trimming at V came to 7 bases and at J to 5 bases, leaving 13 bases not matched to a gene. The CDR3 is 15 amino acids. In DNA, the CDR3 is TGTGCCAGCACCACCGGGAGGGGCAGGGGGACTGAAGCTTTCTTT. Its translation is CASTTGRGRGTEAFF.

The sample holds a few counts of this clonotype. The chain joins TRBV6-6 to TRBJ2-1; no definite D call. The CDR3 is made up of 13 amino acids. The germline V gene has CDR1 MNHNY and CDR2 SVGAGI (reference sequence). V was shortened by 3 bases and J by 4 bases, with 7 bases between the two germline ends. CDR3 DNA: TGTGCCAGCAGTTATGAACTATACAATGAGCAGTTCTTC. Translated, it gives CASSYELYNEQFF.

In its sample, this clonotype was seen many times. Written as DNA, the CDR3 is TGTGCCAGCAGCTTAACAGGACAGACCTACAATGAGCAGTTCTTC. It is translated as CASSLTGQTYNEQFF. The chain is built from TRBV7-2 and TRBJ2-1; D might be TRBD1 (6 bases). The V end lost 2 bases, the J end lost 2 bases, and 10 bases lay between the germline ends. The length of the CDR3 is 15 residues. Germline V gene sequence: CDR1 SGHTA, CDR2 FQGNSA.

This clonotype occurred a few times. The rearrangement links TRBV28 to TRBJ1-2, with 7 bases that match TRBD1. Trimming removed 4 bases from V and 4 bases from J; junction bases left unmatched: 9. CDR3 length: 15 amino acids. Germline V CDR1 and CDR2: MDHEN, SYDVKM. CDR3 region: CASSSSGDRVYGYTF. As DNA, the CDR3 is TGTGCCAGCAGTTCAAGCGGAGACAGGGTCTATGGCTACACCTTC.

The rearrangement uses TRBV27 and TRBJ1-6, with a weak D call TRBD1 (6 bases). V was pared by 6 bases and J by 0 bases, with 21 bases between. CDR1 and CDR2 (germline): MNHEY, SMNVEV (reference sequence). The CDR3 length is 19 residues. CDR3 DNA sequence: TGTGCCAGCAGACTCAAACCGGGGGCTCTAAGCTCCTATAATTCACCCCTCCACTTT. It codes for CASRLKPGALSSYNSPLHF.

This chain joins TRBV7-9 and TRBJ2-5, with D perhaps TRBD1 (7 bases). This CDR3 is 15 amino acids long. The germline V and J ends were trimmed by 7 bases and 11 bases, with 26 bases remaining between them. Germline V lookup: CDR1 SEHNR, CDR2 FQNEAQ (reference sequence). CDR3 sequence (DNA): TGTGCCAGCACCAGGGGGGAGCGCCCGCTAGGTGAGCAGTACTTC. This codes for CASTRGERPLGEQYF.

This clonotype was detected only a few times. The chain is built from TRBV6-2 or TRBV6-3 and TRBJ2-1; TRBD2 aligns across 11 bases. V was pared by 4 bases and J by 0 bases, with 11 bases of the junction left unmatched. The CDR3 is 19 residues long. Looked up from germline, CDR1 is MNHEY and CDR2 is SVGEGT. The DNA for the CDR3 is TGTGCCAGCAGTTCTCCGGGACTAGCGGCAACTAGCTCCTACAATGAGCAGTTCTTC. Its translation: CASSSPGLAATSSYNEQFF.

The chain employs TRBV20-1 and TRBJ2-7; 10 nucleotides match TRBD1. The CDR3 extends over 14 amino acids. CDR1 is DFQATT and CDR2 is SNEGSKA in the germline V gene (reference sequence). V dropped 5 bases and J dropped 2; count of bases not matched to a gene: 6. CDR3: CSADVGTGAYEQYF. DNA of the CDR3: TGCAGTGCTGATGTCGGGACAGGGGCCTACGAGCAGTACTTC.

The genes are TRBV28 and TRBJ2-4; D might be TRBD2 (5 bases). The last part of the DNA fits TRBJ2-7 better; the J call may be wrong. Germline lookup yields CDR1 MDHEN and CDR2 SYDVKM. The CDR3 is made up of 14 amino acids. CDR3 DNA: TGTGCCAGCACAAAGGATGGGAGAGGGTACGAGCAGTACTTC. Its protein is CASTKDGRGYEQYF.